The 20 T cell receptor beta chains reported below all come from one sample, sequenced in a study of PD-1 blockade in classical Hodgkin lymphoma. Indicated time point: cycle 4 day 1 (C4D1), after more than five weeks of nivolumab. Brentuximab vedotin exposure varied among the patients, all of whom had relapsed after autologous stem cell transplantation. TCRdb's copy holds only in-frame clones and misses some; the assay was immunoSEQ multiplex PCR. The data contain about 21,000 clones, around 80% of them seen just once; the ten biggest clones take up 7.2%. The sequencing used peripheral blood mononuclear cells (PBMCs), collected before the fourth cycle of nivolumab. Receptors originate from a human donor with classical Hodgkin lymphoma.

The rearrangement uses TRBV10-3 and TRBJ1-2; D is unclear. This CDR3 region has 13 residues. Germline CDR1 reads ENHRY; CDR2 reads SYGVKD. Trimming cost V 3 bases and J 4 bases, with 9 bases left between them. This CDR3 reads CAISDGRIYGYTF. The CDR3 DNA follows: TGTGCCATCAGTGACGGCAGGATCTATGGCTACACCTTC.

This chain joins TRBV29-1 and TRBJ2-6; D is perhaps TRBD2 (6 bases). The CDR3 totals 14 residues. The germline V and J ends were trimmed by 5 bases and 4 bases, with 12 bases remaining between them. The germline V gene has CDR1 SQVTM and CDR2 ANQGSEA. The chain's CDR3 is CSVRGGKGANVLTF. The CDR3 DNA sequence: TGCAGCGTTCGTGGGGGGAAAGGGGCCAACGTCCTGACTTTC.

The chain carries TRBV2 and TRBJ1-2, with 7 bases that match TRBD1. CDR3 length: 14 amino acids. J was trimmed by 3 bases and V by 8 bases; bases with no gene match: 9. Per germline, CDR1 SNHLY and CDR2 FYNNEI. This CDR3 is CASPGGTEHYGYTF. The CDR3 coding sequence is TGTGCCAGCCCGGGGGGGACAGAACACTATGGCTACACCTTC.

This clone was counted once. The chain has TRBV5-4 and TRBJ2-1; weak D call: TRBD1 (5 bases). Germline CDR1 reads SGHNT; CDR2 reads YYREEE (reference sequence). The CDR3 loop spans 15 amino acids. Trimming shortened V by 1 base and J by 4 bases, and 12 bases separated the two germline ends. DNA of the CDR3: TGTGCCAGCAGCTTGAGTCAGGGCCGTTACAATGAGCAGTTCTTC. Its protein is CASSLSQGRYNEQFF.

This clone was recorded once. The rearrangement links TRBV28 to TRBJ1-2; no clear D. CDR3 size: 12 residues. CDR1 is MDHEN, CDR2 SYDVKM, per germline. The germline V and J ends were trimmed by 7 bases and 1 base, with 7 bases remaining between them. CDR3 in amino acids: CASKVINYGYTF. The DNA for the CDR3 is TGTGCCAGCAAGGTCATTAACTATGGCTACACCTTC.

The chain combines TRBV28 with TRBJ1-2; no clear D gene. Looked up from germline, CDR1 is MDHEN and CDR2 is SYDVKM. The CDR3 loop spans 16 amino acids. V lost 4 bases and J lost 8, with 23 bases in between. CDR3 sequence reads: CASSSRGVVPQDGYTF. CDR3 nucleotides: TGTGCCAGCAGTTCCCGGGGTGTCGTCCCTCAGGACGGCTACACCTTC.

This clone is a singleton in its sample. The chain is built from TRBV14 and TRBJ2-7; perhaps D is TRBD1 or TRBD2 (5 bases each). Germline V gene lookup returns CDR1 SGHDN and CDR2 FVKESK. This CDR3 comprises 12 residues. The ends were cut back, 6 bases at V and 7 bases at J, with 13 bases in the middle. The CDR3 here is CASRDKTIEQYF. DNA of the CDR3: TGTGCCAGCAGGGACAAGACTATTGAGCAGTACTTC.

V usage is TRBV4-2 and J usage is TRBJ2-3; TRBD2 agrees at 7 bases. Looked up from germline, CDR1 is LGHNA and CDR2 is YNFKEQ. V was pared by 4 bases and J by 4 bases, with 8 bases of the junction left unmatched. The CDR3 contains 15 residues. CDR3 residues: CASSPRLAAADTQYF. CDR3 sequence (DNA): TGTGCCAGCAGCCCCCGACTAGCTGCGGCAGATACGCAGTATTTT.

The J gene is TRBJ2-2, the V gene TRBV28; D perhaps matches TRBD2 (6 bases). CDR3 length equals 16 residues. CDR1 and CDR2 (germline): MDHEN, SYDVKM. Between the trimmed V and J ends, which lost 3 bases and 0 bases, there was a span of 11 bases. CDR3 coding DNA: TGTGCCAGCAGTTTGAGACGCGGGACGAACACCGGGGAGCTGTTTTTT. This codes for CASSLRRGTNTGELFF.

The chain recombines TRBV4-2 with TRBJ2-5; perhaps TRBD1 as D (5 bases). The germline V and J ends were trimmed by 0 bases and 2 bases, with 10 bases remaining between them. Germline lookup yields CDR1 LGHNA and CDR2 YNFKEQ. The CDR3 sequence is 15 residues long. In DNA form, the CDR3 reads TGTGCCAGCAGCCAAGAATTAAGGGGTCAAGAGACCCAGTACTTC. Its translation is CASSQELRGQETQYF.

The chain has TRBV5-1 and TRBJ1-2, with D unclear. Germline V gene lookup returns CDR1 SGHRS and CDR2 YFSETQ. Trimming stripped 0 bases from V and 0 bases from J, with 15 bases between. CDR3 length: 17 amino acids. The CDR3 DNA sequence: TGCGCCAGCAGCTTGGAGCGACCCTCGATTACTAACTATGGCTACACCTTC. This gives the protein CASSLERPSITNYGYTF. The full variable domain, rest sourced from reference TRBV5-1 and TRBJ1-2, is KAGVTQTPRYLIKTRGQQVTLSCSPISGHRSVSWYQQTPGQGLQFLFEYFSETQRNKGNFPGRFSGRQFSNSRSEMNVSTLELGDSALYLCASSLERPSITNYGYTFGSGTRLTVV.

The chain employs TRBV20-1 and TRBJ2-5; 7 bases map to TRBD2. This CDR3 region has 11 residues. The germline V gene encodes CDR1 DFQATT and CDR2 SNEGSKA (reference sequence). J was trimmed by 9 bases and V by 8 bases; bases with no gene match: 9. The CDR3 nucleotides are TGCAGTAAAGCCGGACTAGGGGCCCAGTACTTC. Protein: CSKAGLGAQYF.

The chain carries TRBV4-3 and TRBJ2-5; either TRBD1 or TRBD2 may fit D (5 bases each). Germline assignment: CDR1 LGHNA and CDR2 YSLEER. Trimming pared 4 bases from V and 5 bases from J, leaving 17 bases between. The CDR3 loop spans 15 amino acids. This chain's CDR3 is CASSPHEGLGETQYF. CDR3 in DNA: TGCGCCAGCAGCCCGCACGAGGGGCTGGGTGAGACCCAGTACTTC.

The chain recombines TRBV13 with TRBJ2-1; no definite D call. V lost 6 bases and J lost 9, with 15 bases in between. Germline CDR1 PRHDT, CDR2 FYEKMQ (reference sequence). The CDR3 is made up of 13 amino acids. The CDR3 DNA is TGTGCCAGCAGTATCCAGATTGCCCTTGAGCAGTTCTTC. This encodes CASSIQIALEQFF.

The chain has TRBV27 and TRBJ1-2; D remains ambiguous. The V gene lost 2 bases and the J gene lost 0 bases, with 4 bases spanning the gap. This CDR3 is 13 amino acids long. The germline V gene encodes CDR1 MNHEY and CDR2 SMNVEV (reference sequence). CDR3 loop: CASSLASNYGYTF. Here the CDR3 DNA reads TGTGCCAGCAGTTTAGCTTCTAACTATGGCTACACCTTC.

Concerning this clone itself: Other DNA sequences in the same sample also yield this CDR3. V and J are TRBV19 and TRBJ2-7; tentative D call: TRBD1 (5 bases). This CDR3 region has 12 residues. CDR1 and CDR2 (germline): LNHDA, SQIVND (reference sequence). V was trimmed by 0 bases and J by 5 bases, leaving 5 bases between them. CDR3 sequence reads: CASSIEGDEQYF. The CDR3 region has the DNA TGTGCCAGTAGTATAGAAGGGGACGAGCAGTACTTC. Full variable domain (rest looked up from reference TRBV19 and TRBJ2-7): DGGITQSPKYLFRKEGQNVTLSCEQNLNHDAMYWYRQDPGQGLRLIYYSQIVNDFQKGDIAEGYSVSREKKESFPLTVTSAQKNPTAFYLCASSIEGDEQYFGPGTRLTVT.

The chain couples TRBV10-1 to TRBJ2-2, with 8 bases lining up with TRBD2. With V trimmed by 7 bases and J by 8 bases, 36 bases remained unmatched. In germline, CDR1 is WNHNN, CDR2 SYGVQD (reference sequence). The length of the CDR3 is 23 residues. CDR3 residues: CASTWENLEASGSLIRGMGELFF. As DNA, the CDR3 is TGCGCCAGCACTTGGGAGAACCTAGAGGCCAGCGGGAGCTTAATTCGGGGCATGGGGGAGCTGTTTTTT.

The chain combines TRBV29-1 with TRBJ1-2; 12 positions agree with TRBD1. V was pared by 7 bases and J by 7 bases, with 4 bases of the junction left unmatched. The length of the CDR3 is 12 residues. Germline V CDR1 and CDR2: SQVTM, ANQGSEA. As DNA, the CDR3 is TGCAGCGCTGCGGGACAGGGGGCTGGCTACACCTTC. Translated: CSAAGQGAGYTF.

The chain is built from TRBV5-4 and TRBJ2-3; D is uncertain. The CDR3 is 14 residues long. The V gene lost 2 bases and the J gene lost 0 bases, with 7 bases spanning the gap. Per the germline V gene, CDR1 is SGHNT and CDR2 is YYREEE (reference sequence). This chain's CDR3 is CASSFPGSTDTQYF. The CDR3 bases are TGTGCCAGCAGCTTTCCAGGCAGCACAGATACGCAGTATTTT.

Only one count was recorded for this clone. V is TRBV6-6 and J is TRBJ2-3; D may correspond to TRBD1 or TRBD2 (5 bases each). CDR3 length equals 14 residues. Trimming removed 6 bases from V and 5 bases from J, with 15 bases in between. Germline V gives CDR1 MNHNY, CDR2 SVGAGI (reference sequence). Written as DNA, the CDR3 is TGTGCCAGCAGAAACCGGGACCTTGAAGATACGCAGTATTTT. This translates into CASRNRDLEDTQYF.